This T cell receptor beta chain was recorded in a study of Ad26.COV2.S vaccination and SARS-CoV-2 variants. The treatment here: 19 received Ad26.COV2.S at low or high dose, single or two shots; about five received placebo; per-sample allocation not given. Sample collection was performed on day 63 after the first vaccine or placebo injection. The CDR3 sequence is 16 residues long. Germline V CDR1 and CDR2: SGHRS, YFSETQ. V lost 0 bases, J lost 3 bases, and 13 bases lay in between. Only in-frame clones appear in the TCRdb table, and some are missing; sequencing was by immunoSEQ multiplex PCR. There are about 420,000 clones in the sample; approximately 88% occur only once, and 3.6% lies in the top ten.

V usage is TRBV5-1 and J usage is TRBJ1-3, with D unclear. This specimen consisted of peripheral blood, obtained in a trial of Ad26.COV2.S vaccine versus placebo. This receptor was taken from a person aged 18-65 years who received the Ad26.COV2.S COVID-19 vaccine or a placebo. The CDR3 DNA reads as TGCGCCAGCAGCTTGGACGACACCTTGGGTGGAAACACCATATATTTT. Translation gives CASSLDDTLGGNTIYF.